This T cell receptor (beta chain) was sequenced in a study of CD8 T cells in ankylosing spondylitis. Study results and caveats: In reactive arthritis synovial fluid and blood, some motif variants had been reported before. A CD8+ phenotype characterized the disease-linked clones, which were relatively rare in peripheral blood. The authors reported significant enrichment of disease-linked clones in matched ankylosing spondylitis synovial fluid. Ankylosing spondylitis blood appeared to carry a characteristic TCR beta motif of roughly eight highly homologous variants.

One entry per CDR3 protein, called by TCRdb with MiXCR from the 5' RACE reads. The data hold almost 400,000 distinct CDR3 sequences, with 20% to 25% observed a single time. Trimming removed 2 bases at V and 3 bases at J, with 5 bases between. Germline V gene lookup returns CDR1 MDHEN and CDR2 SYDVKM. There are 12 residues in the CDR3. As regards this clonotype: The antigen is unknown.

Sequenced material: blood, either unsorted or a sorted T cell fraction (not recorded which). The sequence was collected from a male donor with ankylosing spondylitis. The rearrangement uses TRBV28 and TRBJ2-7; no reliable D call. As DNA, the CDR3 is TGTGCCAGCAGTTTAGGGAACTACGAGCAGTACTTC. This sequence encodes CASSLGNYEQYF.